This TCR beta chain was obtained from a study of blood T cell repertoires in COVID-19. Whole-study context: Both acute and convalescent COVID-19 samples were obtained from the United States, Italy and Spain. T cells, B-cell-depleted T cells, or PBMCs provided the cDNA or gDNA that served as material.

V lost 5 bases and J 2 bases, leaving 12 bases between the germline ends. This CDR3 spans 14 amino acids. The V gene's germline CDR1 is LNHDA and CDR2 SQIVND (reference sequence). Per the original data handling: Researchers report that nucleated cell counts were estimated from reference gene primer amplification. Sequenced by immunoSEQ multiplex PCR; TCRdb stores in-frame clones only, minus some. V, J and clone size were drawn from that table, and D and trimming were deduced from the DNA. Here the sample spans approximately 100,000 clones, 84% being singletons. This chain links TRBV19 with TRBJ1-1, with unresolved D. The source of this sequence is a man in his fifties or sixties with acute or convalescent COVID-19. Sequenced material: peripheral blood. This CDR3 is CASSARTGNTEAFF. In nucleotides, the CDR3 is TGTGCCAGTAGTGCACGGACGGGAAACACTGAAGCTTTCTTT. Full variable domain (remainder filled in from reference TRBV19 and TRBJ1-1): DGGITQSPKYLFRKEGQNVTLSCEQNLNHDAMYWYRQDPGQGLRLIYYSQIVNDFQKGDIAEGYSVSREKKESFPLTVTSAQKNPTAFYLCASSARTGNTEAFFGQGTRLTVV.